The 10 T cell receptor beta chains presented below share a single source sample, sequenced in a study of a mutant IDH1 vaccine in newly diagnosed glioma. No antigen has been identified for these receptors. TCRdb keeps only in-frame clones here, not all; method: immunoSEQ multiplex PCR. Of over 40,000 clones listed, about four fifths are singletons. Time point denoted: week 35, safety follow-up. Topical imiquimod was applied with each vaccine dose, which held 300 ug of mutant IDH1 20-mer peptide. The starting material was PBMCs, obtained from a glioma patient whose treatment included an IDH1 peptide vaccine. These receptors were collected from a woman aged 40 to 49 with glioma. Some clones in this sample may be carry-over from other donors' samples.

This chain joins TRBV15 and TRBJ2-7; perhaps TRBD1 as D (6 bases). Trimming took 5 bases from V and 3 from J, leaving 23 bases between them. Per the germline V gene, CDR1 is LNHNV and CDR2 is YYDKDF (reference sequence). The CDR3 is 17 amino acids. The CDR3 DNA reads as TGTGCCACCAGCGCACGATTTTCAGGGGATAGGTTCTACGAGCAGTACTTC. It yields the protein CATSARFSGDRFYEQYF.

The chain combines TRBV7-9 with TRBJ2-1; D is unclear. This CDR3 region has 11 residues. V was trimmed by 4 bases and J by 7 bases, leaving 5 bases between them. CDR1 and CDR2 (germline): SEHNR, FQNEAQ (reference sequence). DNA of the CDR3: TGTGCCAGCAGCTCCAGTAATGAGCAGTTCTTC. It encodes CASSSSNEQFF.

The CDR3 bases are TGTGCCAGCAGACGCGGGGGGCGGTACAATGAGCAGTTCTTC. This translates into CASRRGGRYNEQFF. The chain couples TRBV6-6 to TRBJ2-1; TRBD2 matches at 8 bases. Germline V gene lookup returns CDR1 MNHNY and CDR2 SVGAGI (reference sequence). There are 14 residues in the CDR3. V lost 6 bases, J lost 4 bases, and 5 bases stayed unmatched.

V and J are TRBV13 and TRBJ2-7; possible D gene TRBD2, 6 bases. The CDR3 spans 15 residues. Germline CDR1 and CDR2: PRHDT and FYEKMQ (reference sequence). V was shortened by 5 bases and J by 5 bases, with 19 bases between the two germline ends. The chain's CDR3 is CASSKIWDSYHEQYF. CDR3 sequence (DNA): TGTGCCAGCAGCAAAATTTGGGACTCCTACCACGAGCAGTACTTC.

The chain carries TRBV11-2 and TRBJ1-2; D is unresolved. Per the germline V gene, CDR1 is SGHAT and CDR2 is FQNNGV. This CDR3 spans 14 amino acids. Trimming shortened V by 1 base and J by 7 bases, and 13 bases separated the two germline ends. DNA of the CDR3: TGTGCCAGCAGCTTAGGTCGCCCAACCTCTGGCTACACCTTC. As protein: CASSLGRPTSGYTF.

CDR3 residues: CASSMVYKLFF. The CDR3 bases are TGTGCCAGTAGTATGGTTTACAAACTGTTTTTT. The rearrangement joins TRBV19 to TRBJ1-4; no firm D call. The CDR3 has 11 residues. Trimming left V 3 bases short and J 11 bases short, with 7 bases between. Germline CDR1 reads LNHDA; CDR2 reads SQIVND (reference sequence).

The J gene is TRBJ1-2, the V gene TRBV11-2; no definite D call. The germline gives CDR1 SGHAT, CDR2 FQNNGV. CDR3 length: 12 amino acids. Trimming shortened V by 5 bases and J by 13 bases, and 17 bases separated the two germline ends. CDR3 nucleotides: TGTGCCAGCAGCCCGGGTAGAATCGTGTCCACCTTC. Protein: CASSPGRIVSTF.

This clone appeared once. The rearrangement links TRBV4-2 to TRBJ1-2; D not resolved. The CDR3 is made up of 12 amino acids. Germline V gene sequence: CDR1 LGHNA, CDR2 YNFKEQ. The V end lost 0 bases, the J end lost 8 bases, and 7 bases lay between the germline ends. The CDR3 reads CASSQEEGGYTF. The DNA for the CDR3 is TGTGCCAGCAGCCAAGAAGAAGGCGGCTACACCTTC.

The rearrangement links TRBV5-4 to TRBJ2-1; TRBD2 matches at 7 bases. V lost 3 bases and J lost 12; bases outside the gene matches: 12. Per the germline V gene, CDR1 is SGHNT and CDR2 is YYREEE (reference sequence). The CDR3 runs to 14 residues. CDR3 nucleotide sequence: TGTGCCAGCAGCTATTACGCACGGGACTACGTGCAGTTCTTC. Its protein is CASSYYARDYVQFF.

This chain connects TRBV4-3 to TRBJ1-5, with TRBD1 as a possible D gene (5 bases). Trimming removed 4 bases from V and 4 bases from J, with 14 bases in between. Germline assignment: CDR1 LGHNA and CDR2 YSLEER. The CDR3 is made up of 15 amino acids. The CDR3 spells CASSLDRALNQPQHF. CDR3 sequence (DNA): TGCGCCAGCAGCCTAGACAGAGCCCTTAATCAGCCCCAGCATTTT.